A single sample gave rise to the 10 T cell receptor beta chains below, sequenced in a study of T cell repertoires in cytomegalovirus infection. TCRdb called the reads again in MiXCR, with one record for every CDR3 protein. The sample includes 150,000 to 180,000 distinct CDR3 sequences, about a quarter of them seen just once. Sequencing was performed on PBMCs. The receptors originated from a human donor in good health (CMV status not recorded). Some clones in this sample may be carry-over from other donors' samples.

There are many counts of this clonotype. V usage is TRBV7-6 and J usage is TRBJ2-2; 10 positions match TRBD2. J lost 7 bases, V lost 2 bases, and 7 bases had no gene match. CDR1 SGHVS and CDR2 FNYEAQ come from the germline V gene. The CDR3 spans 16 residues. The CDR3: CASSLSSGSKGGELFF. The CDR3 nucleotides are TGTGCCAGCAGCTTATCTAGCGGGAGTAAAGGCGGGGAGCTGTTTTTT.

This clonotype was seen many times. CDR3 in amino acids: CASLSTGKSDEQYF. For the CDR3, the DNA is TGTGCCAGCCTGTCGACAGGGAAGAGCGACGAGCAGTACTTC. This chain connects TRBV7-2 to TRBJ2-7, with 7 positions matching TRBD1. Germline assignment: CDR1 SGHTA and CDR2 FQGNSA. Trimming at V came to 8 bases and at J to 5 bases, leaving 12 bases not matched to a gene. This CDR3 contains 14 residues.

The V and J genes are TRBV27 and TRBJ1-2; D is ambiguous. This CDR3 comprises 14 residues. The V end was cut by 0 bases, the J end by 1 base, with 6 bases between. CDR1 is MNHEY, CDR2 SMNVEV, per germline (reference sequence). The CDR3 DNA follows: TGTGCCAGCAGTTTATCGGGCCGTAACTATGGCTACACCTTC. Protein: CASSLSGRNYGYTF.

V and J are TRBV28 and TRBJ2-2; D unresolved. Looked up from germline, CDR1 is MDHEN and CDR2 is SYDVKM. The V end was cut by 5 bases, the J end by 2 bases, with 9 bases between. There are 14 residues in the CDR3. The CDR3 DNA sequence: TGTGCCAGCAGTCCCCGACCTAACACCGGGGAGCTGTTTTTT. It encodes CASSPRPNTGELFF. Drawing the rest from reference TRBV28 and TRBJ2-2, the complete variable domain is DVKVTQSSRYLVKRTGEKVFLECVQDMDHENMFWYRQDPGLGLRLIYFSYDVKMKEKGDIPEGYSVSREKKERFSLILESASTNQTSMYLCASSPRPNTGELFFGEGSRLTVL.

The chain has TRBV18 and TRBJ1-1; D not resolved. With 6 bases removed from V and 0 bases from J, the gap between germline ends came to 11 bases. The CDR3 sequence is 14 residues long. Germline assignment: CDR1 KGHSH and CDR2 LQKENI. CDR3 nucleotide sequence: TGTGCCAGCTCCCCTGCTGGGATGAACACTGAAGCTTTCTTT. As protein: CASSPAGMNTEAFF.

The chain joins TRBV7-2 to TRBJ1-3; D perhaps matches TRBD1 (5 bases). Trimming cost V 5 bases and J 1 base, with 9 bases left between them. The CDR3 sequence is 14 residues long. The germline CDR1 and CDR2 sequences are SGHTA and FQGNSA. For the CDR3, the DNA is TGTGCCAGCAGCAGTACAGGTTCTGGAAACACCATATATTTT. Translated: CASSSTGSGNTIYF.

Ten or more counts support this clonotype. The rearrangement uses TRBV7-2 and TRBJ2-1; 9 positions agree with TRBD2. Germline V gene lookup returns CDR1 SGHTA and CDR2 FQGNSA. The CDR3 is 15 residues long. Germline trimming cut 4 bases from V and 10 bases from J; bases unmatched to any gene: 11. The CDR3 reads CASSYQAGGRGEQFF. CDR3 DNA: TGTGCCAGCAGCTATCAAGCGGGAGGTAGAGGGGAGCAGTTCTTC. Full variable domain (missing parts from reference TRBV7-2 and TRBJ2-1): GAGVSQSPSNKVTEKGKDVELRCDPISGHTALYWYRQSLGQGLEFLIYFQGNSAPDKSGLPSDRFSAERTGGSVSTLTIQRTQQEDSAVYLCASSYQAGGRGEQFFGPGTRLTVL.

This clonotype was counted between two and nine times. The genes are TRBV6-5 and TRBJ2-3; D is unclear. V lost 2 bases to trimming and J lost 4 bases, with 7 bases between them. The CDR3 runs 13 residues. Germline assignment: CDR1 MNHEY and CDR2 SVGAGI. DNA of the CDR3: TGTGCCAGCAGTTACAATACAGCAGATACGCAGTATTTT. This translates into CASSYNTADTQYF.

This clonotype was seen more than once but under ten times. This chain uses TRBV4-1 with TRBJ1-6; D perhaps matches TRBD1 (5 bases). CDR3 length equals 15 residues. V lost 2 bases and J lost 7, with 12 bases in between. Germline CDR1 and CDR2: MGHRA and YSYEKL. The CDR3 nucleotides read TGCGCCAGCAGCCAACAGGGTAACTCAAATTCACCCCTCCACTTT. Protein: CASSQQGNSNSPLHF.

This clonotype was found many times. The genes are TRBV11-1 and TRBJ1-1; the D is unclear. Trimming took off 4 bases at V and 1 base at J, with 10 bases between the two ends. The germline V gene has CDR1 SGHAT and CDR2 FQDESV (reference sequence). This CDR3 is 14 amino acids long. The chain's CDR3 is CASSSPRRNTEAFF. The CDR3 DNA is TGTGCCAGCAGCTCCCCTCGACGGAACACTGAAGCTTTCTTT.